This T cell receptor (beta chain) comes out of a study of graft-versus-host responses after intestinal transplantation. As for the study in general: Anti-thymocyte globulin served as induction for all recipients, who then took tacrolimus and steroids for approximately 3 years. Findings and caveats of the study: Association was observed between peak circulating GvH clone levels and early post-transplant HvG declines.

On this clone itself: Its antigen remains unknown.

Profiling relied on immunoSEQ multiplex PCR, and the TCRdb table lists in-frame clones only, not all of them. The repertoire holds tens of thousands of clones, with 80% to 95% as singletons. This receptor was obtained from a human donor who received an intestinal transplant. Sequencing was performed on unstimulated CD4+ T cells sorted from spleen or lymph node cells, taken before intestinal transplant.

CDR3 sequence: CASSVRPSGSSYNEQFF. The CDR3 DNA is TGTGCCAGCAGCGTTCGACCTAGCGGTAGCTCCTACAATGAGCAGTTCTTC. This rearrangement joins TRBV9 to TRBJ2-1, with TRBD2 matching over 7 bases. V gave up 2 bases and J gave up 0 bases; unmatched junction bases: 8. This CDR3 has 17 residues. Germline CDR1 reads SGDLS; CDR2 reads YYNGEE. The full variable domain, in which reference TRBV9 and TRBJ2-1 provide the parts outside the CDR3, is DSGVTQTPKHLITATGQRVTLRCSPRSGDLSVYWYQQSLDQGLQFLIQYYNGEERAKGNILERFSAQQFPDLHSELNLSSLELGDSALYFCASSVRPSGSSYNEQFFGPGTRLTVL.